This T cell receptor beta chain was documented in a study of blood T cells in healthy people across ages. Using a J-beta primer mix together with a sample-barcoded 5' primer, a second PCR was run for roughly 6 to 11 cycles. Each CDR3 protein gets one entry after TCRdb re-called the 5' RACE reads with MiXCR. The data contain about 1.5 million distinct CDR3 sequences, about 42% of them singletons. This clonotype was counted a few times. V was cut by 7 bases and J by 3 bases, with 10 bases left in between. The CDR3 is 12 residues long. Germline V gives CDR1 SNHLY, CDR2 FYNNEI. The TCR originated in a woman under 30 in good health. The sequencing input was blood. The rearrangement links TRBV2 to TRBJ2-7; no reliable D call. The CDR3 spells CASTSPLYEQYF. The CDR3, as DNA: TGTGCCAGCACCTCCCCTCTCTACGAGCAGTACTTC.